What follows is one T cell receptor (beta chain) and its context. Its target is unknown. The data were obtained in a study of blood T cells in healthy people across ages. General observations from the study: Older individuals had lower TCR beta diversity per million T cells (the decline was roughly linear).

Germline CDR1 and CDR2: MGHDK and SYGVNS. With V trimmed by 4 bases and J by 8 bases, 9 bases remained unmatched. This CDR3 contains 14 residues. Through a sample-barcoded 5' primer and a J-beta primer mix, a second PCR was run for roughly 6 to 12 cycles. Every cDNA molecule carried a tag from a template-switch adaptor bearing 12 random nucleotides. One entry per CDR3 protein, called by TCRdb with MiXCR from the 5' RACE reads. The sample yields 600,000 to 1,000,000 distinct CDR3 sequences, roughly 60% seen once. The rearrangement joins TRBV25-1 to TRBJ1-2; 8 bases match TRBD1. The sequence came from a man aged 25-45 years in good health. Material for sequencing was blood. The CDR3 DNA follows: TGTGCCAGCAGTGGGGCAGGGGGCTTTTGGGGCTACACCTTC. Translating it yields CASSGAGGFWGYTF.